This T cell receptor (beta chain) was sequenced for a study of T-cell memory formation after mild COVID-19. The germline V and J ends were trimmed by 7 bases and 0 bases, with 22 bases remaining between them. The CDR3 has 17 residues. CDR1 is ENHRY, CDR2 SYGVKD, per germline. It was 5'RACE with constant-segment primers that produced the TCR alpha and TCR beta cDNA libraries, which carried sample barcodes and UMIs. TCRdb reanalysed the 5' RACE reads using MiXCR and keeps one entry per CDR3 protein. This sample yields 350,000 to 550,000 distinct CDR3 sequences, of which more than 15% are seen a single time; around a fifth belongs to the top ten.

Sequencing was carried out using PBMCs or a T cell subset sorted from them (not recorded which). This chain connects TRBV10-3 to TRBJ2-7; perhaps TRBD2 as D (5 bases). The TCR sequence derives from a man aged 18-30 years who had mild COVID-19 (a few samples of this study predate the infection). Cell type and time point are not known. The CDR3 region is CAITGKRFGESSYEQYF. CDR3 coding DNA: TGTGCCATCACGGGGAAGAGGTTCGGGGAGAGCTCCTACGAGCAGTACTTC.